This TCR beta chain was sequenced in a study of T cell responses to AZD1222 COVID-19 vaccine. Trimming took 1 base from V and 8 from J, leaving 6 bases between them. This CDR3 has 12 residues. CDR1 MDHEN and CDR2 SYDVKM come from the germline V gene. Some clones are missing from TCRdb's copy, which holds only in-frame ones; the method was immunoSEQ multiplex PCR. The sample holds some 64,000 clones; approximately 84% are singletons and the top ten take 17%. This chain uses TRBV28 with TRBJ2-4, with D unresolved. The sample in question was peripheral blood, obtained on day 0 of AZD1222 vaccination. The source is an adult in good health. The CDR3 sequence is CASSLSRYIQYF. The DNA of the CDR3 is TGTGCCAGCAGTTTATCCCGGTACATTCAGTACTTC.